This TCR beta chain comes out of a study of molecular identifiers for immune sequencing clone quantification (dated by TCRdb to 2016 to 2018). In the study overall: For a replicate experiment, RNA from roughly 20,000 or 100,000 naive CD8 T cells was divided into five aliquots, and four of the five aliquots were sequenced. This methods study used CD8 T cells to benchmark TCR RNA copy counting and molecular-identifier clustering-based TCR repertoire sequencing (MIDCIRS). On the study overall, not on this receptor specifically: When barcode sub-clustering was left out, chimeric consensus sequences inflated TCR diversity, with chimeras reaching as high as 47%. Even against a background of 750,000 to 1,000,000 naive CD8 T cells, spiked-in Jurkat TCR RNA amounting to a single cell's worth was reported to be detectable. In CMV-specific effector cells, clones with more than 20 RNA copies accounted for over 99% of molecules, whereas in naive cells such clones accounted for under 1%. Spiked-in Jurkat TCR RNA (roughly 10 copies' worth), which is not part of the donor repertoire, was contained in the naive libraries. About 3 recovered TCR RNA copies per cell were obtained by modeling, versus roughly 10 by digital PCR, implying a capture efficiency of around 28%. Identical TCR molecules sharing a barcode could cause highly expanded clone sizes to be underestimated.

Naive CD8 T cell libraries were made from approximately 20,000 to 1,000,000 sorted cells using 10%, 30% or 50% of purified RNA. Naive CD8 T cells were FACS-sorted as CD8+CD4-CCR7+CD45RA+ on a BD FACSAria II into RLT Plus buffer. To test detection sensitivity, Jurkat RNA equivalent to roughly nine TCR copies was spiked into samples of roughly 18,000-1,000,000 naive CD8 T cells. Enrichment of CD8 T cells was performed with RosetteSep CD8+ T Cell Enrichment Cocktail and Ficoll-Paque, after which ACK red cell lysis was carried out. Library prep was done by PCR. Sequencing relied on an Illumina HiSeq 4000. Preparation of bulk TCR libraries followed a previously described approach, with the TCR primers listed in Table S5. Total RNA was purified with the Qiagen AllPrep DNA/RNA kit. Before analysis, reads from multiple sequencing runs of one library were combined. Per the authors' processing: Reads were retained only if an exact TCR constant sequence was present, and the retained reads were trimmed to 150 nt and grouped according to their 12-nt molecular barcodes. Reads in each barcode group were sub-clustered using a 15% Levenshtein threshold, and a quality-weighted consensus sequence was built for each RNA molecule. Non-functional sequences were discarded, and so were lower-count sequences lying one edit away from another sequence. Barcode sub-clusters with fewer than 20% of the maximum read count were removed, based on fitting two negative binomial distributions. TCRdb reprocessing: public reads trimmed at Q25 with fastp, clones called with MiXCR, in-frame beta chains kept. CDR3 protein sequences are deduplicated, and each keeps its most common genes and DNA. Here the V and J calls rest on TCRdb's processing, not on the authors' analysis. Present in this sample are about half a million distinct CDR3 sequences, around a fifth of which were seen just once. Of the sample, around 0.84% is held by the ten largest clones.

In this sample, this clonotype turned up once. The antigen it recognizes is unknown. This sequence is one base from a far larger clone and is likely a read error. The CDR3 sequence holds 14 residues, the cysteine and phenylalanine included. The kept DNA is CDR3 alone, 42 bases in frame from the first base. The sample taken for sequencing was naive CD8+ T cells from blood, with Jurkat cell RNA spiked in. The sample's cell subset or site label is to be understood as: FACS-sorted CD8+CD4-CCR7+CD45RA+ naive T cells. The TCR sequence derives from a human donor in good health. Some libraries in this study had Jurkat cell RNA spiked in. The chain is assembled from TRBV12-3 or TRBV12-4 and TRBJ1-1; 7 bases in the middle match TRBD1. The nucleotide sequence is TGTGCCAGCGGTTTAACAGGGGTGGACACTGAAGCTTTCTTT. Translated, this gives CASGLTGVDTEAFF.